The 20 T cell receptor beta chains presented below share a single source sample, sequenced in a study of human T cells and chemical hapten exposure. Noted time point: patch test 1, 2 weeks after DPC sensitization. Treatment given: therapeutic diphenylcyclopropenone sensitization with weekly scalp DPC. TCRdb re-analysed the RACE reads in MiXCR, keeping a single row per CDR3 protein. The sample holds about 120,000 distinct CDR3 sequences, approximately 13% seen once. Source: whole blood, taken in connection with sensitization to the hapten diphenylcyclopropenone (DPC). All receptors come from a man younger than 35 with alopecia areata. Some clones in this sample may be carry-over from other donors' samples.

This clonotype was detected a few times. The chain is built from TRBV28 and TRBJ2-7; D uncertain. V was clipped by 7 bases and J by 0 bases, with 13 bases between them. Germline assignment: CDR1 MDHEN and CDR2 SYDVKM. The CDR3 is 14 amino acids. The CDR3 sequence is CASKRAGSSYEQYF. DNA for the CDR3: TGTGCCAGCAAAAGGGCAGGAAGCTCCTACGAGCAGTACTTC.

CDR3 nucleotides: TGTGCCAGCAGTTACGAACAGTTCCTAAGCGGGAATACGCAGTATTTT. Amino acid sequence: CASSYEQFLSGNTQYF. The chain links TRBV6-2 or TRBV6-3 to TRBJ2-3; 7 positions agree with TRBD2. This CDR3 is 16 amino acids long. CDR1 is MNHEY, CDR2 SVGEGT, per germline. V lost 2 bases, J lost 7 bases, and 12 bases stayed unmatched.

The V gene is TRBV3-1, the J gene TRBJ2-1, with D tentatively TRBD1 (6 bases). Trimming left V 0 bases short and J 5 bases short, with 8 bases between. Germline CDR1 reads LGHDT; CDR2 reads YNNKEL (reference sequence). The CDR3 covers 14 residues. The CDR3 DNA sequence: TGTGCCAGCAGCCAAGAGTACAGGGACAATGAGCAGTTCTTC. Translation gives CASSQEYRDNEQFF.

V gene TRBV6-6 combines with J gene TRBJ2-5; D not certain. Germline V gene data show CDR1 as MNHNY and CDR2 as SVGAGI (reference sequence). The CDR3 is made up of 12 amino acids. Trimming stripped 8 bases from V and 2 bases from J, with 9 bases between. The CDR3: CASARGQETQYF. CDR3 nucleotides: TGTGCCAGCGCCAGAGGACAAGAGACCCAGTACTTC.

This clonotype was picked up a small number of times. The chain employs TRBV6-2 or TRBV6-3 and TRBJ2-7, with D perhaps matching TRBD1 (6 bases). Germline V gives CDR1 MNHEY, CDR2 SVGEGT. Trimming pared 8 bases from V and 5 bases from J, leaving 16 bases between. The CDR3 is made up of 13 amino acids. The CDR3 is CASLNPQGNEQYF. CDR3 in DNA: TGTGCCAGCCTCAATCCCCAGGGGAACGAGCAGTACTTC.

This clonotype was seen a few times. The chain carries TRBV5-5 and TRBJ2-2; tentative D call: TRBD1 (5 bases). V was trimmed by 4 bases and J by 2 bases, leaving 12 bases between them. The germline V gene has CDR1 SGHKS and CDR2 YYEKEE (reference sequence). This CDR3 is built from 15 residues. The CDR3 protein is CASSRQGSNTGELFF. DNA for the CDR3: TGTGCCAGCAGCCGCCAGGGTTCAAACACCGGGGAGCTGTTTTTT.

This clonotype was seen more than once but under ten times. The V and J genes are TRBV11-3 and TRBJ2-1; D gene ambiguous. In germline, CDR1 is SGHNT, CDR2 YENEEA. The CDR3 has 13 amino acids. V dropped 5 bases and J dropped 7 bases, with 12 bases sitting between them. In nucleotides, the CDR3 is TGTGCCAGCAGCCAGGACGTATGGAATGAGCAGTTCTTC. This gives the protein CASSQDVWNEQFF.

The chain is built from TRBV12-3 or TRBV12-4 and TRBJ1-1, with D possibly TRBD1 on 6 matching bases. V gave up 1 base and J gave up 1 base, with 10 bases separating them. This CDR3 has 15 amino acids. This chain's CDR3 is CASSLEGGKNTEAFF. CDR3 sequence (DNA): TGTGCCAGCAGTTTAGAGGGGGGCAAGAACACTGAAGCTTTCTTT.

There are many counts of this clonotype. V gene TRBV7-9 combines with J gene TRBJ2-1; 7 bases line up with TRBD2. J gave up 4 bases and V 6 bases, and 12 bases lay outside the gene matches. This CDR3 contains 16 residues. The germline gives CDR1 SEHNR, CDR2 FQNEAQ (reference sequence). CDR3 loop: CASSHFSGGRYNEQFF. Written as DNA, the CDR3 is TGTGCCAGCAGTCACTTTTCGGGGGGAAGGTACAATGAGCAGTTCTTC.

This chain uses TRBV29-1 with TRBJ1-1; 7 bases line up with TRBD1. The CDR3 totals 10 residues. V lost 7 bases, J lost 10 bases, and 6 bases stayed unmatched. Looked up from germline, CDR1 is SQVTM and CDR2 is ANQGSEA. The CDR3 is CSAAGGSAFF. The DNA of the CDR3 is TGCAGCGCAGCAGGGGGTTCAGCTTTCTTT.

This CDR3 is CATRQGPSSYEQYV. The CDR3 coding sequence is TGTGCCACAAGACAGGGCCCGAGCTCCTACGAGCAGTACGTC. The chain links TRBV6-1 to TRBJ2-7; 7 nucleotides agree with TRBD1. This CDR3 has 14 residues. Germline-derived CDR1 and CDR2 are MNHNS and SASEGT. The V gene end was trimmed by 10 bases and the J gene end by 0 bases; junction bases not matched to a gene: 9.

The chain has TRBV7-9 and TRBJ2-1, with a possible D match to TRBD2 (5 bases). The germline CDR1 and CDR2 sequences are SEHNR and FQNEAQ (reference sequence). Trimming removed 8 bases at V and 9 bases at J, with 23 bases between. This CDR3 spans 15 amino acids. CDR3 loop: CASLGPRSRAGEQFF. In nucleotides, the CDR3 is TGTGCCAGCTTGGGCCCTAGAAGTCGGGCGGGTGAGCAGTTCTTC.

This clonotype was seen at least ten times. Here the CDR3 DNA reads TGCGCCAGCAGCCAAGATTCTGGACAGGAATACAATGAGCAGTTCTTC. Translation: CASSQDSGQEYNEQFF. The chain uses TRBV4-3 and TRBJ2-1, with 7 bases fitting TRBD1. After removal of 0 bases from V and 4 bases from J, the junction contained 6 bases not matched to a gene. The germline V gene has CDR1 LGHNA and CDR2 YSLEER. The CDR3 length is 16 residues.

This clonotype was seen a few times. J is TRBJ2-3 and V is TRBV20-1; D gene uncertain. There are 14 residues in the CDR3. Germline-derived CDR1 and CDR2 are DFQATT and SNEGSKA (reference sequence). V dropped 2 bases and J dropped 6 bases, with 15 bases sitting between them. The CDR3 sequence: CSARTRRLGDTQYF. The CDR3, as DNA: TGCAGTGCTAGAACTCGACGGTTAGGGGATACGCAGTATTTT.

The chain employs TRBV20-1 and TRBJ2-7; D gene uncertain. The ends were cut back, 1 base at V and 0 bases at J, with 7 bases in the middle. CDR3 length equals 13 residues. Germline CDR1 and CDR2: DFQATT and SNEGSKA (reference sequence). The CDR3 DNA reads TGCAGTGCTAGAGGTAGCAGCTCCTACGAGCAGTACTTC. This translates into CSARGSSSYEQYF.

This clonotype was found many times. V is TRBV9 and J is TRBJ2-7; D gene unclear. The germline V gene has CDR1 SGDLS and CDR2 YYNGEE. The CDR3 has 11 residues. V was trimmed by 5 bases and J by 2 bases, leaving 5 bases between them. CDR3 bases: TGTGCCAGCAGTGACGCCTACGAGCAGTACTTC. Its translation is CASSDAYEQYF.

This clonotype was picked up a small number of times. V is TRBV20-1 and J is TRBJ2-1; 11 bases fit TRBD2. V dropped 3 bases and J dropped 9; count of bases not matched to a gene: 7. CDR1 and CDR2 (germline): DFQATT, SNEGSKA (reference sequence). The CDR3 runs to 14 residues. The CDR3 protein is CSASHSGGEVEQFF. CDR3 coding DNA: TGCAGTGCTAGTCATAGCGGGGGGGAGGTTGAGCAGTTCTTC.

The chain combines TRBV3-1 with TRBJ2-2; unclear D gene. V shed 0 bases and J shed 1 base, with 6 bases lying between them. CDR1 and CDR2 from the germline V gene are LGHDT and YNNKEL (reference sequence). CDR3 size: 15 residues. CDR3 sequence reads: CASSQDKGNTGELFF. CDR3 DNA sequence: TGTGCCAGCAGCCAAGATAAAGGGAACACCGGGGAGCTGTTTTTT.

The chain links TRBV3-1 to TRBJ2-3; TRBD2 might be the D (5 bases). The CDR3 is 14 amino acids. V was clipped by 1 base and J by 4 bases, with 9 bases between them. Germline V gene lookup returns CDR1 LGHDT and CDR2 YNNKEL (reference sequence). CDR3 protein: CASSQAQRADTQYF. CDR3 coding DNA: TGTGCCAGCAGCCAAGCTCAGAGGGCAGATACGCAGTATTTT.

This clonotype occurred many times. The chain recombines TRBV4-3 with TRBJ1-1; D not certain. V lost 4 bases and J 3 bases, leaving 18 bases between the germline ends. This CDR3 has 16 amino acids. Germline V gene lookup returns CDR1 LGHNA and CDR2 YSLEER. DNA for the CDR3: TGCGCCAGCAGCCCAGGAACGGTTGAAATGGACACTGAAGCTTTCTTT. Residues: CASSPGTVEMDTEAFF.